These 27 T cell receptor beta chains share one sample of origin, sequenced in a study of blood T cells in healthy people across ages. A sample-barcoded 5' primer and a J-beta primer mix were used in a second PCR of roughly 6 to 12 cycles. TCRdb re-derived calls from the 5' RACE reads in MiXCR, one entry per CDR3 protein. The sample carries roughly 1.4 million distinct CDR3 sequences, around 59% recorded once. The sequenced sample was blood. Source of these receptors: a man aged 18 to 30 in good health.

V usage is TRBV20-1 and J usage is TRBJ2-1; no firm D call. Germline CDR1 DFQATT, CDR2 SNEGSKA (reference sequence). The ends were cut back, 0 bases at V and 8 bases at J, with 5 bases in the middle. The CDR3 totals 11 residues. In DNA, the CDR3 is TGCAGTGCTAGAGACGGTTATGAGCAGTTCTTC. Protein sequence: CSARDGYEQFF.

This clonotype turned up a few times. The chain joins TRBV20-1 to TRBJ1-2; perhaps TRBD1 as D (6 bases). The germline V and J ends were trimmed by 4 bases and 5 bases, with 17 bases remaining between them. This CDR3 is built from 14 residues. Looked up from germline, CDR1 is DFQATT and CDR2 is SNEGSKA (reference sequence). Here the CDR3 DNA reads TGCAGTGCTATCTCACAGGGCTGGGCTTATGGCTACACCTTC. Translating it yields CSAISQGWAYGYTF.

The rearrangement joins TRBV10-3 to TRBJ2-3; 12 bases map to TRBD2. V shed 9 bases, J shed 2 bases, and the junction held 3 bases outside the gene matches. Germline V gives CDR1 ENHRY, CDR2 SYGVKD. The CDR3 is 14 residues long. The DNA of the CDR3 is TGTGCCATGCGACTAGCGGGGGACACAGATACGCAGTATTTT. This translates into CAMRLAGDTDTQYF.

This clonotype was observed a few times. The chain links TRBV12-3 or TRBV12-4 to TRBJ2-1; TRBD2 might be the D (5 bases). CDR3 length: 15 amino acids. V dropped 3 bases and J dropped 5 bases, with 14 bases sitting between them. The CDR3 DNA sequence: TGTGCCAGCAGTTTCTCGGTCGGGGTTCACAATGAGCAGTTCTTC. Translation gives CASSFSVGVHNEQFF.

CDR3 DNA sequence: TGTGCCAGCAGTGAATTAAGTGGGCACGAGCAGTACTTC. Encoded protein: CASSELSGHEQYF. The rearrangement uses TRBV25-1 and TRBJ2-4, with unresolved D. The J call is in doubt because the DNA end fits TRBJ2-7 better. Per the germline V gene, CDR1 is MGHDK and CDR2 is SYGVNS. There are 13 residues in the CDR3.

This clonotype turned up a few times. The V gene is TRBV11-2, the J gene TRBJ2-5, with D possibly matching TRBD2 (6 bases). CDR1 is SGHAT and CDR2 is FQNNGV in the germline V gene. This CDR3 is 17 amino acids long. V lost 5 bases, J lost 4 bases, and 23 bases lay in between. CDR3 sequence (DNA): TGTGCCAGCAGCCCGCCCCTCCTAAGCGGGTATACAGAGACCCAGTACTTC. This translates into CASSPPLLSGYTETQYF.

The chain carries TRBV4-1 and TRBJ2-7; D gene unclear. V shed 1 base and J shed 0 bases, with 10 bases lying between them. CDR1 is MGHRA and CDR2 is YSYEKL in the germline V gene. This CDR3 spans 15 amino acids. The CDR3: CASSQVIGTSYEQYF. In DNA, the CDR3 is TGCGCCAGCAGCCAAGTTATCGGTACCTCCTACGAGCAGTACTTC.

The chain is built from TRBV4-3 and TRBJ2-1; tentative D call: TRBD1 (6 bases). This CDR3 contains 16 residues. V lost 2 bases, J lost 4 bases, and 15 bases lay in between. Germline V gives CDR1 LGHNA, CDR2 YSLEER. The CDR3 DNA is TGCGCCAGCAGCCAATCGAACAGGGACCGATACAATGAGCAGTTCTTC. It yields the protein CASSQSNRDRYNEQFF.

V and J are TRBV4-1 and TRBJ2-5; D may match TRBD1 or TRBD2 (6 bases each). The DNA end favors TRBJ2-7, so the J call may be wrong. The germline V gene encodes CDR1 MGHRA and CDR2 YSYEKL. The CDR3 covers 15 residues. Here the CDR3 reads CASSQLRGARYEQYF. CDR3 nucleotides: TGCGCCAGCAGCCAATTGAGGGGGGCGCGGTACGAGCAGTACTTC.

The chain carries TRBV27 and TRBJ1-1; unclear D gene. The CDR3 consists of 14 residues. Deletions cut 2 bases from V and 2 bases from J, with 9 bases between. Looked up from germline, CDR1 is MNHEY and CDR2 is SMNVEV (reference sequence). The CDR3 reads CASSLSNQNTEAFF. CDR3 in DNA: TGTGCCAGCAGTTTAAGTAACCAAAACACTGAAGCTTTCTTT.

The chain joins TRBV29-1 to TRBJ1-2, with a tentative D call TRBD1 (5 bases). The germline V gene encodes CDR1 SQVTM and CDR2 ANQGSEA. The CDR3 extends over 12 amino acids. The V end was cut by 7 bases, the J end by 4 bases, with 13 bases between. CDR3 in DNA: TGCAGCGCCGGTCCGGGACCCTATGGCTACACCTTC. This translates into CSAGPGPYGYTF.

CDR3 sequence (DNA): TGTGCCAGCAGCAAAGAAGGGGGAGGCTACACCTTC. It encodes CASSKEGGGYTF. V gene TRBV21-1 combines with J gene TRBJ1-2; the D call in the table, TRBD1, was not verified against the DNA. TRBV21-1 is recorded as a pseudogene. The CDR3 is made up of 12 amino acids.

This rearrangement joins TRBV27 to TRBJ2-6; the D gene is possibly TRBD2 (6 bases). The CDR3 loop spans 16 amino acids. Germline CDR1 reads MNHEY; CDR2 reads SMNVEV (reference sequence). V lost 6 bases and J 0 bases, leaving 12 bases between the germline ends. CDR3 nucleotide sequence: TGTGCCAGCAGCTTCCTGGGGGGCTCTGGGGCCAACGTCCTGACTTTC. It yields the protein CASSFLGGSGANVLTF.

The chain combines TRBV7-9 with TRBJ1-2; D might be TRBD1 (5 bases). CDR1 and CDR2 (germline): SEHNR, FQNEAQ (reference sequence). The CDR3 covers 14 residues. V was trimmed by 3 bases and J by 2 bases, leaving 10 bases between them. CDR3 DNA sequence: TGTGCCAGCAGCTTCTTGGGGGGGAACTATGGCTACACCTTC. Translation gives CASSFLGGNYGYTF.

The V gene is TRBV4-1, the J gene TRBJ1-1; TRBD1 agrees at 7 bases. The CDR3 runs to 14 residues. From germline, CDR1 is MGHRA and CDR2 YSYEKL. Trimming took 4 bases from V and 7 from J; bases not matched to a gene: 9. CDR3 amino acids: CASSPTGTEDEAFF. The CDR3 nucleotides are TGCGCCAGCAGCCCGACAGGGACGGAGGATGAAGCTTTCTTT.

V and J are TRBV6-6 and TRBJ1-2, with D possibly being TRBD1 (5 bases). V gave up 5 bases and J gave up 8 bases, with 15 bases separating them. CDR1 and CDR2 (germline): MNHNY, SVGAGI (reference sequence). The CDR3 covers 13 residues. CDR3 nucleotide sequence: TGTGCCAGCAGTCATGACGAGGGACGGGGCTACACCTTC. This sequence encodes CASSHDEGRGYTF.

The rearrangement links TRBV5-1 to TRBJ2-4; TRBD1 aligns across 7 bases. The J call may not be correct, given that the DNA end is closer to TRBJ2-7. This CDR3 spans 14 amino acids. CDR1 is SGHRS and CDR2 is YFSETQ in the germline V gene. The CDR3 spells CASSGLGTDYEQYF. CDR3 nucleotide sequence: TGCGCCAGCAGCGGCCTCGGGACAGACTACGAGCAGTACTTC.

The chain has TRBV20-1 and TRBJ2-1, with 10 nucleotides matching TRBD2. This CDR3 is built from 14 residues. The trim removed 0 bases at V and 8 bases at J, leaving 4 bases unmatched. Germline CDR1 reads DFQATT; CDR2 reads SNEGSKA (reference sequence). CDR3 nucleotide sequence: TGCAGTGCTAGAGATCGACTAGCGGGCCATGAGCAGTTCTTC. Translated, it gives CSARDRLAGHEQFF.

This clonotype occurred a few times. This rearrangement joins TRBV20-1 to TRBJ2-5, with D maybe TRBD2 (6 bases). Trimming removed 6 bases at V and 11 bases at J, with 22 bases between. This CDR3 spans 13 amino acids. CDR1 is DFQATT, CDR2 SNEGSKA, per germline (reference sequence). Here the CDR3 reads CSAAGLSGVAQYF. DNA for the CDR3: TGCAGTGCGGCGGGACTCTCTGGGGTTGCGCAGTACTTC.

CDR3 amino acids: CASSEVRGDSGNTIYF. CDR3 sequence (DNA): TGTGCCAGCAGTGAAGTGAGGGGGGACTCTGGAAACACCATATATTTT. This chain connects TRBV6-1 to TRBJ1-3; D possibly corresponds to TRBD1 (6 bases). The CDR3 runs to 16 residues. CDR1 is MNHNS, CDR2 SASEGT, per germline. The ends were cut back, 1 base at V and 0 bases at J, with 10 bases in the middle.

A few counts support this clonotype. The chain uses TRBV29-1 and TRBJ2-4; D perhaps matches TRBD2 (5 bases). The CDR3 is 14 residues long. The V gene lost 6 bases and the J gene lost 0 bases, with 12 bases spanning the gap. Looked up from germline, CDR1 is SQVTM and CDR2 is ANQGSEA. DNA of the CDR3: TGCAGCGTCACTAGTAGGTTAGCCAAAAACATTCAGTACTTC. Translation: CSVTSRLAKNIQYF.

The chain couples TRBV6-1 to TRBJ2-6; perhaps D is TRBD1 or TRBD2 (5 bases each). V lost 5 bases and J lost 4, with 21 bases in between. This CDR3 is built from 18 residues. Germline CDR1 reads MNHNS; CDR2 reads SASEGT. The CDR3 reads CASSQPGRKISGANVLTF. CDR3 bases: TGTGCCAGCAGTCAACCGGGACGTAAGATCTCAGGGGCCAACGTCCTGACTTTC.

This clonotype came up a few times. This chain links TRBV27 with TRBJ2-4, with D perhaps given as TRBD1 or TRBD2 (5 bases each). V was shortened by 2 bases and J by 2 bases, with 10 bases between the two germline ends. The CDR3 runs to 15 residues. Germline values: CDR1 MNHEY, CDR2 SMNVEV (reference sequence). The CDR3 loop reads CASSLGDPPKNIQYF. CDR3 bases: TGTGCCAGCAGTTTAGGGGACCCACCCAAAAACATTCAGTACTTC.

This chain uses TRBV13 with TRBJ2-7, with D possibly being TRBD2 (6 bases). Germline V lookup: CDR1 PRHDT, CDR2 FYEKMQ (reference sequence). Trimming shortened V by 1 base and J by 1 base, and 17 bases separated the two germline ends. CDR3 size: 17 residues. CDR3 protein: CASSLVSRAGTSYEQYF. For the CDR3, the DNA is TGTGCCAGCAGCTTAGTGAGTCGGGCGGGGACGTCCTACGAGCAGTACTTC.

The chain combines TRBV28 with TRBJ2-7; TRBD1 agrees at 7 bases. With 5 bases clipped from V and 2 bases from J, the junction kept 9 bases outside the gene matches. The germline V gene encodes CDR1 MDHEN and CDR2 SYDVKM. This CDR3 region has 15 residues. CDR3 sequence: CASSTLTGDTYEQYF. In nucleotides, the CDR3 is TGTGCCAGCAGTACTCTTACAGGGGATACCTACGAGCAGTACTTC.

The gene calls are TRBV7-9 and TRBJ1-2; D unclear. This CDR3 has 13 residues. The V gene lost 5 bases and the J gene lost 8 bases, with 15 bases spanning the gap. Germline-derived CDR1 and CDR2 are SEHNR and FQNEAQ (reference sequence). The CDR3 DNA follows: TGTGCCAGCAGCCCGGGATCTGCGAACGGCTACACCTTC. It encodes CASSPGSANGYTF. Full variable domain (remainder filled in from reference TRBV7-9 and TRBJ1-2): DTGVSQNPRHKITKRGQNVTFRCDPISEHNRLYWYRQTLGQGPEFLTYFQNEAQLEKSRLLSDRFSAERPKGSFSTLEIQRTEQGDSAMYLCASSPGSANGYTFGSGTRLTVV.

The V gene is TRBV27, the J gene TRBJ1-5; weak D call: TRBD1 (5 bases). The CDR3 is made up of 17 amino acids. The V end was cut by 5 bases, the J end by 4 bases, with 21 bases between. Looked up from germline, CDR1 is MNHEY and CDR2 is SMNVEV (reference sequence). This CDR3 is CASSPTGANFVNQPQHF. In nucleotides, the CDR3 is TGTGCCAGCAGTCCCACCGGGGCGAACTTTGTAAATCAGCCCCAGCATTTT.